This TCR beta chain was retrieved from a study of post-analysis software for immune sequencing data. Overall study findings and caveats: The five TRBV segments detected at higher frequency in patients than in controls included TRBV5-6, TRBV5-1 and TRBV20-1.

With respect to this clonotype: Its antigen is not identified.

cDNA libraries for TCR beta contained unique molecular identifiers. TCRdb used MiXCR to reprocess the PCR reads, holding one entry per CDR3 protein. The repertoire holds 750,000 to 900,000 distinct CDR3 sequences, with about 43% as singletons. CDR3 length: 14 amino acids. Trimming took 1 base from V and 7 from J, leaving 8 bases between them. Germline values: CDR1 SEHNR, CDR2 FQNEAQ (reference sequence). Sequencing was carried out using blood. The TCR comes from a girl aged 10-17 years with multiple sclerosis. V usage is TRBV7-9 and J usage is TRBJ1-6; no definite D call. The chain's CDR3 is CASSLGAANSPLHF. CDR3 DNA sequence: TGTGCCAGCAGCTTAGGGGCCGCGAATTCACCCCTCCACTTT.